This T cell receptor beta chain was sequenced in a study of cytomegalovirus exposure and HLA in healthy donors. Both 60 Vbeta primers and 13 Jbeta primers went into the PCR. Here immunoSEQ multiplex PCR was the method, and the copy in TCRdb shows in-frame clones only, minus some. The top ten hold 8.5% to 10% of the sample, which has tens of thousands of clones, about 73% seen once. This clone has a handful of counts. Sequencing was carried out using PBMCs. This clonotype was obtained from a woman aged 45 to 65 in good health and CMV-seropositive.

The chain's CDR3 is CASRPTFNQPQHF. The CDR3 DNA follows: TGTGCCAGCAGACCAACATTCAATCAGCCCCAGCATTTT. This chain uses TRBV27 with TRBJ1-5; D not resolved. V was pared by 6 bases and J by 3 bases, with 9 bases between. Germline CDR1 MNHEY, CDR2 SMNVEV (reference sequence). There are 13 residues in the CDR3.